Listed below are T cell receptor beta chains from one sample, sequenced in a study of OX40 agonist ivuxolimab in advanced cancers. Here immunoSEQ multiplex PCR was the method, and the copy in TCRdb shows in-frame clones only, minus some. This table holds under 95,000 clones, about four fifths found once. This specimen consisted of CD4+ or CD8+ T cells sorted from blood, obtained in a trial of the OX40 agonist ivuxolimab. All receptors derive from an adult with an advanced solid tumor such as melanoma, head and neck, liver or kidney cancer. The CDR3 runs from the conserved cysteine through the conserved F or W. The D gene is left open where the match is weak. The listing skips clone size in some rows; elsewhere it reads once, few, many or a size class.

TRBV2	once	TRBD1	TRBJ1-1	TGTGCCAGCAGTAGGGCGGGACAGGGGAACACTGAAGCTTTCTTT	CASSRAGQGNTEAFF
TRBV7-2	.	.	TRBJ1-6	TGTGCCAGCAGCTTAGGACAGAGCAATAATTCACCCCTCCACTTT	CASSLGQSNNSPLHF
TRBV7-3	once	TRBD2	TRBJ2-1	TGTGCCAGCAGCCTCGGACTAGCGGGGGGATTTGATGAGCAGTTCTTC	CASSLGLAGGFDEQFF
TRBV10-2	.	.	TRBJ2-5	TGCGCCAGCAGTGAAGGGGGTAGAAAGTACCAAGAGACCCAGTACTTC	CASSEGGRKYQETQYF
TRBV6-1	.	.	TRBJ1-1	TGTGCCAGCAGTGGTACAGATGAAGCTTTCTTT	CASSGTDEAFF
TRBV27	.	TRBD2	TRBJ2-3	TGTGCCAGCAGCTCCACGGGGCGGGGGGTCTTCACAGATACGCAGTATTTT	CASSSTGRGVFTDTQYF
TRBV10-2	.	.	TRBJ2-6	TGCGCCAGCAAGGACGCCTCGGTCTCTGGGGCCAACGTCCTGACTTTC	CASKDASVSGANVLTF
TRBV19	.	TRBD1	TRBJ2-1	TGTGCCAGTAAGAAGGGACAGGGGACTTACAATGAGCAGTTCTTC	CASKKGQGTYNEQFF
TRBV29-1	.	.	TRBJ1-5	TGCAGCGTTGAAGAAGCTCAGCCCCAGCATTTT	CSVEEAQPQHF
TRBV9	.	TRBD1	TRBJ1-6	TGTGCCAGCAGCACCAACGACAGGGGCAATAATTCACCCCTCCACTTT	CASSTNDRGNNSPLHF
TRBV9	.	TRBD2	TRBJ2-7	TGTGCCAGCAGCGTCCTGACTAGCGGGGACGAGCAGTACTTC	CASSVLTSGDEQYF
TRBV7-2	.	TRBD1	TRBJ2-1	TGTGCCAGCAGCTTGGGAGCCAGACAGGGTACAGATGAGCAGTTCTTC	CASSLGARQGTDEQFF
TRBV6-5	.	.	TRBJ1-2	TGTGCCAGCAGTTCTTGGGAAAAGGGCTACACCTTC	CASSSWEKGYTF
TRBV9	.	TRBD1	TRBJ2-2	TGTGCCAGCAGCGCGCGGACAGGGGAGTCCGGGGAGCTGTTTTTT	CASSARTGESGELFF
TRBV7-9	.	.	TRBJ2-1	TGTGCCAGCAGGTCAGGCCGACTCCTCTACAATGAGCAGTTCTTC	CASRSGRLLYNEQFF
TRBV19	.	.	TRBJ2-1	TGTGCCAGTAGCCCGGACAGAAGCAATGAGCAGTTCTTC	CASSPDRSNEQFF
TRBV9	.	.	TRBJ1-6	TGTGCCAGCAGCGCGAGCGGAGGGTATTCACCCCTCCACTTT	CASSASGGYSPLHF
TRBV4-2	once	TRBD1	TRBJ2-5	TGTGCCAGCAGCCAAGAAAGGAGACAGGGCCAAGAGACCCAGTACTTC	CASSQERRQGQETQYF
TRBV7-2	.	TRBD2	TRBJ2-1	TGTGCCAGCAGCTTAGGGGGAGGTGAGCGGGGGCCCCTCTTC	CASSLGGGERGPLF
TRBV6-5	.	.	TRBJ2-5	TGTGCCAGCAGGCCCCCGGGGCGAGAGACCCAGTACTTC	CASRPPGRETQYF
TRBV6-6	once	.	TRBJ1-2	TGTGCCAGCAGCTCCACGGACAGCTATGGCTACACCTTC	CASSSTDSYGYTF
TRBV5-1	.	.	TRBJ1-6	TGCGCCAGCAGCTTGGGACAGCCGAATTCACCCCTCCACTTT	CASSLGQPNSPLHF
TRBV6-1	.	TRBD1	TRBJ1-6	TGTGCCAGCAAGACAGGGGTCAATTCACCCCTCCACTTT	CASKTGVNSPLHF
TRBV5-4	.	.	TRBJ1-2	TGTGCCAGCAGCTTGGCTGACAGAACTAACTATGGCTACACCTTC	CASSLADRTNYGYTF
TRBV11-2	.	.	TRBJ1-1	TGTGCCAGCAGCTCCTTGCTCAGTTACACTGAAGCTTTCTTT	CASSSLLSYTEAFF
TRBV25-1	.	.	TRBJ2-7	TGTGCCAGCAGTAGTCCGATCTTAGGGGTCTACGAGCAGTACTTC	CASSSPILGVYEQYF
TRBV18	.	.	TRBJ2-2	TGTGCCAGCTCACCACCGGCAGGGGCCGGGGAGCTGTTTTTT	CASSPPAGAGELFF
TRBV6-5	.	TRBD1	TRBJ1-2	TGTGCCAGCAGTTACGGGGACAGGGCAGGCGGCTACACCTTC	CASSYGDRAGGYTF
TRBV2	.	.	TRBJ2-5	TGTGCCAGCAGGAGGGGCCAAGAGACCCAGTACTTC	CASRRGQETQYF
TRBV28	few	.	TRBJ1-5	TGTGCCAGCAGTTTAGATAGCCAGCCCCAGCATTTT	CASSLDSQPQHF
TRBV19	.	.	TRBJ2-2	TGTGCCAGTAACGTGGGGGGAGTAGGCTCCGGGGAGCTGTTTTTT	CASNVGGVGSGELFF
TRBV6-6	.	TRBD2	TRBJ2-3	TGTGCCAGCAGGACTAGCGGGGGCACAGATACGCAGTATTTT	CASRTSGGTDTQYF
TRBV11-2	few	.	TRBJ2-5	TGTGCCAGCAGCACCCGCCTAATCGGTGACCAAGAGACCCAGTACTTC	CASSTRLIGDQETQYF
TRBV4-3	.	.	TRBJ1-4	TGCGCCAGCAGCCCCTCGCGGGGGGTTAATGAAAAACTGTTTTTT	CASSPSRGVNEKLFF
TRBV9	.	.	TRBJ2-7	TGTGCCAGCAGCGATGGCCCCTTTAACACTTACGAGCAGTACTTC	CASSDGPFNTYEQYF
TRBV7-2	.	.	TRBJ2-6	TGTGCCGTAGATGGCTCTGGGGCCAACGTCCTGACTTTC	CAVDGSGANVLTF
TRBV6-6	.	.	TRBJ2-1	TGTGCCAGCAGTCCAGGGTACAATGAGCAGTTCTTC	CASSPGYNEQFF
TRBV6-1	.	.	TRBJ1-2	TGTGCCAGCAGTGAATCCGGAGGGGGGACCGGTGGCTACACCTTC	CASSESGGGTGGYTF
TRBV15	.	TRBD1	TRBJ1-1	TGTGCCACCAGCAGAGATCCGCGACAGGGAAGGACTGAAGCTTTCTTT	CATSRDPRQGRTEAFF
TRBV28	.	.	TRBJ1-2	TGTGCCAGCAGGTCCCCCAGGGTTCCTGGCTACACCTTC	CASRSPRVPGYTF
TRBV7-3	.	.	TRBJ2-1	TGTGCCAGCAGCTCCGGGGATTACAATGAGCAGTTCTTC	CASSSGDYNEQFF
TRBV18	.	TRBD1	TRBJ1-1	TGTGCCAGCTCACTAAACACAGGGGTTGGGACTGAAGCTTTCTTT	CASSLNTGVGTEAFF
TRBV5-1	.	.	TRBJ1-2	TGCGCCAGCAGTTCCCCCCCGGGGGCGTCCACCTTC	CASSSPPGASTF